Following are 24 T cell receptor beta chains from one sample sequenced in a study of CD4 T cells in relation to SARS-CoV-2 and coronaviruses. Clones were sequenced by immunoSEQ multiplex PCR, and TCRdb holds only the in-frame ones, with some missing. The sample gives about 21,000 clones, roughly 79% of which show up once; roughly 16% is in the top ten. The unexposed donors gave CD4+ T cells in about 2011-2018, prior to COVID-19. Isolation of CD4+ T cells took place after approximately 11 days in culture. These receptors have no identified antigens. The source material was CD4+ T cells from PBMCs, cultured in vitro. These receptors were collected from a human donor in good health.

The chain combines TRBV24-1 with TRBJ2-5; 9 bases agree with TRBD1. Trimming took 6 bases from V and 5 from J; bases not matched to a gene: 6. Germline V CDR1 and CDR2: KGHDR, SFDVKD. This CDR3 region has 14 residues. The CDR3 protein is CATSLGQGLETQYF. The CDR3 nucleotides are TGTGCCACCAGTCTGGGACAGGGCTTGGAGACCCAGTACTTC.

This clone is a singleton in its sample. This chain joins TRBV3-1 (or the pseudogene TRBV3-2) and TRBJ1-5; TRBD1 matches 8 bases. CDR1 and CDR2 from the germline V gene are LGHDT and YNNKEL (reference sequence). The CDR3 runs 16 residues. V lost 3 bases, J lost 4 bases, and 8 bases stayed unmatched. In DNA, the CDR3 is TGTGCCAGCAGCCATACCCGGGACAGGAAGAATCAGCCCCAGCATTTT. This gives the protein CASSHTRDRKNQPQHF.

This clone is categorized as medium-sized. The junction departs from germline at one end; a sequencing error may be responsible. This chain joins TRBV2 and TRBJ1-6, with D perhaps TRBD1 (5 bases). CDR3 length: 15 amino acids. Germline values: CDR1 SNHLY, CDR2 FYNNEI. The CDR3 coding sequence is TGTGCCAGCAGTGTCCGGGACTCCGATAATTCACCCCTCCACTTT. This codes for CASSVRDSDNSPLHF.

This chain connects TRBV5-4 to TRBJ2-1; no clear D gene. V was cut by 0 bases and J by 15 bases, with 10 bases left in between. Germline assignment: CDR1 SGHNT and CDR2 YYREEE (reference sequence). The CDR3 is 11 amino acids. The CDR3 coding sequence is TGTGCCAGCAGCTTGGACTCGGACCCGTTCTTC. Amino acids: CASSLDSDPFF.

The J gene is TRBJ2-1, the V gene TRBV11-3; D not certain. Germline CDR1 reads SGHNT; CDR2 reads YENEEA. There are 13 residues in the CDR3. V was clipped by 5 bases and J by 7 bases, with 12 bases between them. CDR3 coding DNA: TGTGCCAGCAGCCTCCTCCCAGAAAATGAGCAGTTCTTC. Its translation is CASSLLPENEQFF.

Only a few counts were recorded for this clone. The chain employs TRBV3-1 (or the pseudogene TRBV3-2) and TRBJ1-2; maybe TRBD1 (6 bases). Trimming took 0 bases from V and 6 from J, leaving 11 bases between them. CDR1 and CDR2 (germline): LGHDT, YNNKEL (reference sequence). The CDR3 totals 14 residues. CDR3 amino acids: CASSQEWGGDGYTF. In DNA, the CDR3 is TGTGCCAGCAGCCAAGAGTGGGGGGGCGATGGCTACACCTTC.

With regard to this clone: The junction departs from germline at one end; a sequencing error may be responsible. The chain recombines TRBV19 with TRBJ1-5; 8 nucleotides match TRBD1. This CDR3 is 14 amino acids long. Germline CDR1 and CDR2: LNHDA and SQIVND (reference sequence). The CDR3 spells CASRPDRDNQPQHF. CDR3 coding DNA: TGTGCCAGCCGCCCGGACAGGGACAATCAACCCCAGCATTTT.

This clone was seen once. The CDR3 ends on some other residue instead of the conserved phenylalanine or tryptophan, so this is likely a read error. Because the CDR3's place on the DNA is in doubt, the DNA is left out and the CDR3 is given as listed by TCRdb. The chain joins TRBV12-3 or TRBV12-4 to TRBJ1-2. The CDR3 adds up to 13 amino acids, both ends counted. CDR3 protein: CAYLPGLRRAMRA.

The rearrangement uses TRBV18 and TRBJ1-2, with D uncertain. V lost 2 bases to trimming and J lost 0 bases, with 7 bases between them. Germline CDR1 is KGHSH and CDR2 is LQKENI. The CDR3 covers 14 residues. The CDR3 nucleotides read TGTGCCAGCTCACCAGAGGTGCCTAACTATGGCTACACCTTC. It specifies CASSPEVPNYGYTF. Full variable domain (rest looked up from reference TRBV18 and TRBJ1-2): NAGVMQNPRHLVRRRGQEARLRCSPMKGHSHVYWYRQLPEEGLKFMVYLQKENIIDESGMPKERFSAEFPKEGPSILRIQQVVRGDSAAYFCASSPEVPNYGYTFGSGTRLTVV.

The chain carries TRBV30 and TRBJ2-3; TRBD1 aligns across 9 bases. The CDR3 has 16 amino acids. Germline CDR1 GTSNPN, CDR2 SVGIG (reference sequence). V trimming: 3 bases; J trimming: 2 bases; junction bases outside the gene matches: 9. CDR3 in DNA: TGTGCCTGGAGGAACCCCGGGACAGGGTACACAGATACGCAGTATTTT. Protein: CAWRNPGTGYTDTQYF.

The CDR3 DNA is TGTGCCAGCAGCTCTCAACTAGGGCGGTGGGGTGAGCAGTTCTTC. It is translated as CASSSQLGRWGEQFF. The rearrangement links TRBV5-8 to TRBJ2-1, with D possibly being TRBD2 (5 bases). Deletions cut 3 bases from V and 9 bases from J, with 19 bases between. The germline CDR1 and CDR2 sequences are SGHTS and YDEGEE. The length of the CDR3 is 15 residues.

J is TRBJ2-7 and V is TRBV19; 9 positions agree with TRBD2. The CDR3 extends over 13 amino acids. Germline lookup yields CDR1 LNHDA and CDR2 SQIVND (reference sequence). J was trimmed by 4 bases and V by 4 bases; bases with no gene match: 2. The CDR3 loop reads CASSNLAGYEQYF. In DNA form, the CDR3 reads TGTGCCAGTAGTAACCTAGCGGGATACGAGCAGTACTTC.

The chain has TRBV6-5 and TRBJ2-1; the match to TRBD2 covers 7 bases. V was clipped by 2 bases and J by 6 bases; unmatched bases: 7. Germline lookup yields CDR1 MNHEY and CDR2 SVGAGI. The CDR3 length is 15 residues. The CDR3, as DNA: TGTGCCAGCAGTTACGAACTAGCGATGTCCAATGAGCAGTTCTTC. Protein sequence: CASSYELAMSNEQFF.

The DNA for the CDR3 is TGTGCCAGCAGTAGACTCGGGGTGGAGGGCTACACCTTC. Protein product: CASSRLGVEGYTF. The chain carries TRBV7-2 and TRBJ1-2; no clear D gene. CDR3 length: 13 residues. V was cut by 6 bases and J by 8 bases, with 16 bases left in between. Germline V gives CDR1 SGHTA, CDR2 FQGNSA.

The V gene is TRBV24-1, the J gene TRBJ1-1; a weak D match, TRBD1 (6 bases). The CDR3 runs 15 residues. CDR1 is KGHDR, CDR2 SFDVKD, per germline. V lost 9 bases to trimming and J lost 5 bases, with 21 bases between them. CDR3: CATAPGGGAATEAFF. DNA of the CDR3: TGTGCCACCGCTCCCGGTGGGGGGGCGGCGACTGAAGCTTTCTTT.

This clone was seen just once. V gene TRBV19 combines with J gene TRBJ2-7, with 8 nucleotides matching TRBD1. The CDR3 is made up of 15 amino acids. CDR1 is LNHDA and CDR2 is SQIVND in the germline V gene (reference sequence). The ends lost 5 bases at V and 2 bases at J; junction bases unmatched: 8. CDR3 protein: CASSGRDRQTYEQYF. The CDR3 DNA reads as TGTGCCAGTAGTGGCCGGGACAGGCAAACCTACGAGCAGTACTTC.

This clone was seen once. J is TRBJ1-3 and V is TRBV7-9; maybe TRBD1 (6 bases). From germline, CDR1 is SEHNR and CDR2 FQNEAQ (reference sequence). There are 19 residues in the CDR3. Deletions cut 5 bases from V and 0 bases from J, with 23 bases between. CDR3 sequence (DNA): TGTGCCAGCAGCCCCGCGAGAACAAGGAGACAGGCCTCTGGAAACACCATATATTTT. Its translation: CASSPARTRRQASGNTIYF. Drawing the rest from reference TRBV7-9 and TRBJ1-3, the complete variable domain is DTGVSQNPRHKITKRGQNVTFRCDPISEHNRLYWYRQTLGQGPEFLTYFQNEAQLEKSRLLSDRFSAERPKGSFSTLEIQRTEQGDSAMYLCASSPARTRRQASGNTIYFGEGSWLTVV.

This clone was seen a handful of times. The chain links TRBV19 to TRBJ2-1; 9 bases are a match to TRBD1. Germline CDR1 is LNHDA and CDR2 is SQIVND (reference sequence). Germline trimming cut 7 bases from V and 5 bases from J; bases unmatched to any gene: 12. The length of the CDR3 is 16 residues. The CDR3 loop reads CASTRHLDRGNNEQFF. The CDR3 DNA is TGTGCCAGTACCCGACATCTGGACAGGGGCAACAATGAGCAGTTCTTC.

This chain connects TRBV30 to TRBJ1-2; tentatively, D is TRBD1 (5 bases). Trimming stripped 3 bases from V and 2 bases from J, with 7 bases between. Germline-derived CDR1 and CDR2 are GTSNPN and SVGIG (reference sequence). The CDR3 has 12 residues. CDR3 residues: CAWRRQNYGYTF. CDR3 nucleotides: TGTGCCTGGAGGAGACAGAACTATGGCTACACCTTC.

CDR3 protein: CASSENRALLLYGYTF. CDR3 DNA: TGTGCCAGCAGTGAAAACAGGGCCCTACTCCTCTATGGCTACACCTTC. V usage is TRBV6-1 and J usage is TRBJ1-2; a possible D gene is TRBD1 (6 bases). Germline-derived CDR1 and CDR2 are MNHNS and SASEGT. The CDR3 extends over 16 amino acids. Trimming stripped 2 bases from V and 4 bases from J, with 17 bases between.

The rearrangement links TRBV24-1 to TRBJ2-1; D is unclear. The V and J ends lost 5 bases and 4 bases respectively, with 8 bases between them. Germline assignment: CDR1 KGHDR and CDR2 SFDVKD. There are 13 residues in the CDR3. The CDR3 DNA is TGTGCCACCAGTGCGGCTAGTTACAATGAGCAGTTCTTC. Encoded protein: CATSAASYNEQFF.

This clone was found a few times. The CDR3 nucleotides read TGTGCCAGCAGCCCTGGGACAGGCAATCAGCCCCAGCATTTT. This codes for CASSPGTGNQPQHF. This chain joins TRBV7-8 and TRBJ1-5, with TRBD1 identical over 7 bases. The CDR3 is 14 residues long. Germline lookup yields CDR1 SGHVS and CDR2 FQNEAQ. V shed 5 bases, J shed 2 bases, and the junction held 3 bases outside the gene matches.

J is TRBJ1-2 and V is TRBV18, with D possibly being TRBD1 (5 bases). Per germline, CDR1 KGHSH and CDR2 LQKENI. CDR3 length: 14 amino acids. With 6 bases removed from V and 4 bases from J, the gap between germline ends came to 15 bases. Written as DNA, the CDR3 is TGTGCCAGCTCGGAAGGGCAGGGTGTCTATGGCTACACCTTC. Its protein product is CASSEGQGVYGYTF.

This clone has a single count. The chain couples TRBV7-3 to TRBJ2-3; D is perhaps TRBD2 (7 bases). The CDR3 is made up of 15 amino acids. Trimming removed 0 bases at V and 1 base at J, with 8 bases between. The germline V gene has CDR1 SGHTA and CDR2 FQGTGA. The CDR3 region has the DNA TGTGCCAGCAGCTTAACGGGGGGGCGCACAGATACGCAGTATTTT. It yields the protein CASSLTGGRTDTQYF.